This TCR beta chain was captured in a study of breast tumors, draining lymph nodes, adjacent tissues. Findings of the study overall: Most tumor T cells seemingly derive from lymph node, then expand in tumor. Tumors had less TCR diversity than lymph nodes, more than nontumor tissue. Luminal-like breast cancer showed significantly higher tumor–nontumor repertoire similarity than basal-like.

V lost 5 bases and J lost 4, with 9 bases in between. CDR1 GTSNPN and CDR2 SVGIG come from the germline V gene (reference sequence). This CDR3 has 11 amino acids. Concerning this clonotype itself: The target antigen is unknown.

Using its own MiXCR run on the multiplex PCR reads, TCRdb lists one record per CDR3 protein. In the table there are about 220,000 distinct CDR3 sequences, under 40% of which are singletons. Samples came from axillary lymph nodes draining the breast cancer. This receptor was obtained from a female donor with breast cancer. Some clones in this sample may be carry-over from other donors' samples. This chain connects TRBV30 to TRBJ2-7, with D unresolved. Sequenced: axillary lymph node tissue. This CDR3 is CAWGFLYEQYF. In nucleotides, the CDR3 is TGTGCCTGGGGTTTTCTTTACGAGCAGTACTTC.